Included here is one T cell receptor (beta chain) sequence, with context. The antigen it binds to is not known. No per-base quality is available; no much larger clone lies one base away. The time point label on this specimen signifies: about 6 months of natalizumab therapy. The sample's treatment or condition label, in plain terms: on natalizumab therapy at sampling. Every listed patient had earlier received interferon beta, and every PML patient was female. T1 and T2 blood samples were collected at 6 and 12 months of natalizumab therapy, respectively. Ficoll-Hypaque density gradient centrifugation was used to isolate peripheral blood mononuclear cells. The library was generated by the immunoSEQ multiplex PCR assay. Each PCR was spiked with synthetic inline TR CDR3 controls spanning all V-J pairings to estimate template counts and remove amplification bias. Reads went through processing to reduce amplification and sequencing bias, and quantification was done against synthetic TR CDR3 analogs. From the authors' description of their analysis: Raw data were processed in ImmunoSEQ Analyzer, with out-of-frame sequences and CDR3s containing stop codons removed, and gene names were assigned according to IMGT nomenclature. Normalized Shannon entropy, defined as 1 minus Pielou's evenness, served as the summary measure of repertoire diversity. Two TRB sequences were counted as identical only if the two sequences had the same V gene, J gene and CDR3. Public PML clonotypes were CDR3s found in two or more PML-onset samples but not found earlier, in controls, or in public databases. CDR3 amino acid composition by position was analyzed with Skylign using the observed count method. Entries here come from immuneACCESS through TCRdb and include only in-frame sequences with V and J called. Some clones fail to appear in such tables; in the studies checked, an unresolved V gene covers under half of the shortfall, and the cause of the remainder is unknown. That table furnishes V, J and clone size, whereas the DNA furnished D and trimming. For this sample there are around 30,000 clones; approximately 89% appear just once. The ten largest account for 1.5% of the sample.

This entry is derived from a study of multiple sclerosis patients with progressive multifocal leukoencephalopathy (dated by TCRdb to the late 2010s). A note on the overall study: Peripheral T and B cells were examined in MS patients who developed PML (4 under natalizumab, 1 after alemtuzumab) and in treated patients who did not develop PML. Longitudinal follow-up was performed in two natalizumab-treated patients who later developed PML, from before therapy through 6 and 12 months to PML onset. The study was designed to detect JC virus-specific or public T-cell expansions arising at the time of PML onset. The investigation overall reported the following: No common TRBV or TRBJ gene usage or preferential TRBV-TRBJ pairings were detected when PML developed. TRB clones above 0.5% frequency appeared only in PML patients, but expanded clones at PML onset were already present before and during natalizumab therapy. Analysis was limited to peripheral blood, even though cerebrospinal fluid or brain lymphocytes might be more informative for natalizumab-associated PML. Because the cohort was small and descriptive, it remained unclear whether the findings reflect JC virus infection or general immunocompromise. In most PML patients, lower normalized Shannon entropy suggested less diverse TRB repertoires, while the natalizumab-treated controls had values close to 1.

The CDR3 sequence holds 14 residues, the cysteine and phenylalanine included. Only CDR3 DNA is held: 42 bases, read in frame from base 1. CDR1 and CDR2, looked up from the germline V gene, are SGDLS and YYNGEE. At the junction V is shortened by 4 bases and J by 6 bases, with 16 bases in between. The source is a human donor with multiple sclerosis. The sequencing used PBMCs, collected from a patient treated with natalizumab. This receptor chain uses TRBV9 and TRBJ1-2, with no D gene named confidently. Read as DNA, the sequence is TGTGCCAGCAGCCCCATTCTGGTAGGGAATGGCTACACCTTC. It translates to CASSPILVGNGYTF.